What follows are 7 T cell receptor beta chains derived from one specimen sequenced in a study of blood T cell repertoires in COVID-19. The assay was immunoSEQ multiplex PCR, and TCRdb's table has in-frame clones only and misses some. The repertoire has some 200,000 clones, around 81% of them found once; the top ten carry less than 2.5%. The specimen was peripheral blood. The origin of the receptors is a woman aged 55-69 years with acute or convalescent COVID-19.

J is TRBJ1-5 and V is TRBV6-2 or TRBV6-3, with TRBD1 identical over 7 bases. The junction had 7 bases not matched to a gene; V was cut back by 6 bases and J by 5 bases. This CDR3 has 14 residues. CDR1 and CDR2 from the germline V gene are MNHEY and SVGEGT. This CDR3 is CASSPDRAHQPQHF. For the CDR3, the DNA is TGTGCCAGCAGCCCCGACAGGGCTCATCAGCCCCAGCATTTT.

This clone was counted a few times. J is TRBJ1-1 and V is TRBV7-8, with D hard to call. Looked up from germline, CDR1 is SGHVS and CDR2 is FQNEAQ. The V end was cut by 2 bases, the J end by 1 base, with 14 bases between. This CDR3 is 16 amino acids long. The CDR3 loop reads CASSLMWPHTNTEAFF. The CDR3 DNA reads TGTGCCAGCAGCTTAATGTGGCCACACACGAACACTGAAGCTTTCTTT.

The chain recombines TRBV28 with TRBJ1-5; tentative D call: TRBD1 (6 bases). This CDR3 spans 13 amino acids. V lost 6 bases and J 6 bases, leaving 12 bases between the germline ends. The V gene's germline CDR1 is MDHEN and CDR2 SYDVKM. CDR3 in amino acids: CASRPGAAQPQHF. CDR3 coding DNA: TGTGCCAGCAGACCAGGGGCGGCTCAGCCCCAGCATTTT.

The gene calls are TRBV5-4 and TRBJ2-2; tentative D call: TRBD2 (5 bases). In germline, CDR1 is SGHNT, CDR2 YYREEE (reference sequence). Deletions cut 4 bases from V and 7 bases from J, with 17 bases between. The CDR3 contains 15 residues. The CDR3 coding sequence is TGTGCCAGCAGCCCTTTTCCCGGGGATAGCGGGGAGCTGTTTTTT. Protein: CASSPFPGDSGELFF.

In this sample, this clone turned up once. The V gene is TRBV7-3, the J gene TRBJ1-5; 8 nucleotides align to TRBD1. This CDR3 region has 14 residues. CDR1 and CDR2 (germline): SGHTA, FQGTGA. Germline trimming cut 5 bases from V and 2 bases from J; bases unmatched to any gene: 2. The CDR3 spells CASSTGGCNQPQHF. The CDR3 region has the DNA TGTGCCAGCAGCACAGGGGGTTGCAATCAGCCCCAGCATTTT.

This clone was seen a few times. V and J are TRBV18 and TRBJ1-1, with no clear D. The CDR3 extends over 13 amino acids. Deletions cut 3 bases from V and 0 bases from J, with 5 bases between. Germline-derived CDR1 and CDR2 are KGHSH and LQKENI. This CDR3 is CASSPSVNTEAFF. The CDR3 DNA sequence: TGTGCCAGCTCACCGAGTGTGAACACTGAAGCTTTCTTT.

V is TRBV14 and J is TRBJ1-4; no firm D call. V dropped 6 bases and J dropped 6 bases, with 14 bases sitting between them. CDR3 length equals 14 residues. The germline gives CDR1 SGHDN, CDR2 FVKESK. The CDR3 coding sequence is TGTGCCAGCAGTCCGGACCAGCGGCATGAAAAACTGTTTTTT. Translated, it gives CASSPDQRHEKLFF.